This T cell receptor (beta chain) was obtained from a study of blood T cell repertoires in COVID-19. At the level of the study: Samples representing acute and convalescent COVID-19 were sourced from the United States, Italy and Spain.

The CDR3 consists of 14 residues. With 1 base clipped from V and 4 bases from J, the junction kept 6 bases outside the gene matches. The V gene's germline CDR1 is SQVTM and CDR2 ANQGSEA. Per the original methods: Using reference gene primer amplification, nucleated cell counts were estimated. The table came from immunoSEQ multiplex PCR; TCRdb's copy has only in-frame clones and leaves some out. V and J calls and clone size are given by that table; D and trimming were obtained from the DNA. The sample has about 69,000 clones, about nine tenths seen once. This sequence was found in a woman between 18 and 30 years old with acute or convalescent COVID-19. Sample: peripheral blood. The chain employs TRBV29-1 and TRBJ1-2, with TRBD1 matching over 7 bases. CDR3 DNA: TGCAGCGTTGAAGTCCCCGGGACAGTCTATGGCTACACCTTC. It translates to CSVEVPGTVYGYTF. Complete variable domain (other parts from reference TRBV29-1 and TRBJ1-2): SAVISQKPSRDICQRGTSLTIQCQVDSQVTMMFWYRQQPGQSLTLIATANQGSEATYESGFVIDKFPISRPNLTFSTLTVSNMSPEDSSIYLCSVEVPGTVYGYTFGSGTRLTVV.